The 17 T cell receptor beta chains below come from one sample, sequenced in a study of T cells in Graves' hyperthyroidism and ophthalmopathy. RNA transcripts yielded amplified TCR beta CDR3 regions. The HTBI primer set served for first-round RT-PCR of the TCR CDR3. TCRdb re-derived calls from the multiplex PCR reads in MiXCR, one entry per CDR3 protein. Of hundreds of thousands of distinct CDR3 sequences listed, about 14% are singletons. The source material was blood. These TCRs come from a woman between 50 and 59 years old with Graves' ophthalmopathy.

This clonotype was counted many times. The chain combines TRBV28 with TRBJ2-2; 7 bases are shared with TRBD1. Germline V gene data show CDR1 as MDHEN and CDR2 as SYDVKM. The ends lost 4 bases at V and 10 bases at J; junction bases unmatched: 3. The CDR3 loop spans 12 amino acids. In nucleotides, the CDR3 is TGTGCCAGCAGTTATGGGACAGCGGAGCTGTTTTTT. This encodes CASSYGTAELFF.

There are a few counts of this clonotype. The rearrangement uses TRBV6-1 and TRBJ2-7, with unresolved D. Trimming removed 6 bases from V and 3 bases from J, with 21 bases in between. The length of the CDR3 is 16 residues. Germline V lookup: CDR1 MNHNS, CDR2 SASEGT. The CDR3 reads CASRWQVLSAVYEQYF. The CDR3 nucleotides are TGTGCCAGCAGGTGGCAGGTCCTCTCGGCAGTCTACGAGCAGTACTTC.

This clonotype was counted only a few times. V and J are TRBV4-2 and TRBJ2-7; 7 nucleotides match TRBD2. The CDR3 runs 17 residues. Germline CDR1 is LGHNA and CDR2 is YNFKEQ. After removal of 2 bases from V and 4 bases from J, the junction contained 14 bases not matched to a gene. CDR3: CASSQSETGLLKYEQYF. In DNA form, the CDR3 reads TGTGCCAGCAGCCAATCAGAGACGGGACTATTAAAGTACGAGCAGTACTTC.

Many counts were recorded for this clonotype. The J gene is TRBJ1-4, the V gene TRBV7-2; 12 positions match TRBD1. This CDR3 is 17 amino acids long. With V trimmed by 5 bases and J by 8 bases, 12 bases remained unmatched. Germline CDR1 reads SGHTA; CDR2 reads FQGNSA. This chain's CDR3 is CASSRGGTGGVSEKLFF. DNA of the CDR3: TGTGCCAGCAGCAGGGGAGGGACAGGGGGCGTCTCAGAAAAACTGTTTTTT.

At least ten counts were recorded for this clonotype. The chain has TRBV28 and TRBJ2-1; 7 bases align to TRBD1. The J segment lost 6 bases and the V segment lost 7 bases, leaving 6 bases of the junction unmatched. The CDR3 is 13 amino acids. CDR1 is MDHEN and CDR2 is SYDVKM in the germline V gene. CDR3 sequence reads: CASNQGQINEQFF. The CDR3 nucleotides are TGTGCCAGCAACCAGGGACAGATCAATGAGCAGTTCTTC.

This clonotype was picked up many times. The CDR3 protein is CASSFTSSHMYEQYF. The DNA of the CDR3 is TGTGCCAGCAGTTTTACTAGCAGTCATATGTACGAGCAGTACTTC. This chain uses TRBV27 with TRBJ2-7, with D possibly being TRBD2 (6 bases). The CDR3 contains 15 residues. Trimming shortened V by 3 bases and J by 4 bases, and 16 bases separated the two germline ends. CDR1 is MNHEY, CDR2 SMNVEV, per germline (reference sequence).

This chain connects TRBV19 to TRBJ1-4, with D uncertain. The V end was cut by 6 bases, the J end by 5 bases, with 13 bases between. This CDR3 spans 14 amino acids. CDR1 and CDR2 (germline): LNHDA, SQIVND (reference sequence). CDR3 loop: CASRVAPTNEKLFF. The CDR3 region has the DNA TGTGCCAGTAGGGTTGCACCGACAAATGAAAAACTGTTTTTT.

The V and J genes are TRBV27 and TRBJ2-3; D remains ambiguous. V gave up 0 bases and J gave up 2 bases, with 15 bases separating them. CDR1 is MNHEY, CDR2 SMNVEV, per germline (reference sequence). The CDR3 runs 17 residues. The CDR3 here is CASSLSAPITLTDTQYF. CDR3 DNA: TGTGCCAGCAGTTTATCGGCACCTATTACCCTCACAGATACGCAGTATTTT.

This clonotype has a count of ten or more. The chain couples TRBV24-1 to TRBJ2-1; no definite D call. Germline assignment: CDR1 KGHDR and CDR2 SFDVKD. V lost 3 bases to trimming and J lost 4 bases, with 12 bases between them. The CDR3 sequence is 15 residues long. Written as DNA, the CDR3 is TGTGCCACCAGTGATCCCACATCCGGGTACAATGAGCAGTTCTTC. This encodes CATSDPTSGYNEQFF.

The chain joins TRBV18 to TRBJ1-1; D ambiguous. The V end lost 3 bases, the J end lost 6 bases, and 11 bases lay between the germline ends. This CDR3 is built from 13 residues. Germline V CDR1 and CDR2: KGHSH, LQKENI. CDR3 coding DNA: TGTGCCAGCTCACCGCTTGGATCCGCTGAAGCTTTCTTT. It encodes CASSPLGSAEAFF. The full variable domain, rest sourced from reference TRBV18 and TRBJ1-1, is NAGVMQNPRHLVRRRGQEARLRCSPMKGHSHVYWYRQLPEEGLKFMVYLQKENIIDESGMPKERFSAEFPKEGPSILRIQQVVRGDSAAYFCASSPLGSAEAFFGQGTRLTVV.

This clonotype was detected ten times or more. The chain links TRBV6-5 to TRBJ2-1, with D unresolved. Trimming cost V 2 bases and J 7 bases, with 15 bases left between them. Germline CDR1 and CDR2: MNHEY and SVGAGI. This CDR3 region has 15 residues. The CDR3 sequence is CASSYGRTTTNEQFF. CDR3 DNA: TGTGCCAGCAGTTACGGACGGACGACGACGAATGAGCAGTTCTTC.

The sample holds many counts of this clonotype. The CDR3 DNA reads as TGTGCCAGCAGTTCAGACAGGGGCGAGGCGGCTTTCTTT. This codes for CASSSDRGEAAFF. The chain couples TRBV2 to TRBJ1-1, with TRBD1 identical over 8 bases. V lost 5 bases and J lost 11; bases outside the gene matches: 10. The CDR3 length is 13 residues. Germline loops: CDR1 SNHLY, CDR2 FYNNEI.

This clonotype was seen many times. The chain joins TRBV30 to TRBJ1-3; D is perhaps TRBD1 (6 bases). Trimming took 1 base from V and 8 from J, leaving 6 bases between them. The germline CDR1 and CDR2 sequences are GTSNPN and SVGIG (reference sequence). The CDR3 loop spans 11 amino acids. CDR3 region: CAWSEGDTIYF. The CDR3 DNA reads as TGTGCCTGGAGTGAGGGGGACACCATATATTTT.

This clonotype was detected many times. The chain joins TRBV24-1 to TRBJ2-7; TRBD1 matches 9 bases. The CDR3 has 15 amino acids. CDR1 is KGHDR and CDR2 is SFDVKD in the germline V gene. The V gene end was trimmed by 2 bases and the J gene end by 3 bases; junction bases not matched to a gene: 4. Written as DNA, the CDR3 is TGTGCCACCAGTGATTCCGGGACAGGGTACTACGAGCAGTACTTC. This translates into CATSDSGTGYYEQYF.

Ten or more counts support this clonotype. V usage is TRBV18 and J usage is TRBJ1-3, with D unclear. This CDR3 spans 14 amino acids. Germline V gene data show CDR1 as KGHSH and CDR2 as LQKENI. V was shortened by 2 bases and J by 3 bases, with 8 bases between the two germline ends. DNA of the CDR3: TGTGCCAGCTCACCAAGCACGGTTGGAAACACCATATATTTT. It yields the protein CASSPSTVGNTIYF.

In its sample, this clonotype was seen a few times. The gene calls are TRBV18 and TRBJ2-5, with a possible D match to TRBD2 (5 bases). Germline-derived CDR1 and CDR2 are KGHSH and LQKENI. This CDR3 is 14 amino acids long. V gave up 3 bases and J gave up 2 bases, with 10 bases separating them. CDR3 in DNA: TGTGCCAGCTCACCGGAAGCGGCACAAGAGACCCAGTACTTC. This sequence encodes CASSPEAAQETQYF.

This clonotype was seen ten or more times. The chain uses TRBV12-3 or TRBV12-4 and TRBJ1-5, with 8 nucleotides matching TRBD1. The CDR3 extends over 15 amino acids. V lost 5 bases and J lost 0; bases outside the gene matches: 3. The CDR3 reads CASSPDRGSNQPQHF. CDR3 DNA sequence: TGTGCCAGCAGTCCCGACAGGGGTAGCAATCAGCCCCAGCATTTT.